The clone carrying this T cell receptor (beta chain) has a count of ten or more. Its antigen is unidentified. This record belongs to a study of read filtering for tumor transcriptome and immune sequencing. Study results and caveats: Around 85% of IR-seq clonotypes had one read, totaling 3% to 4% of reads; RNA-seq: approximately 73% and 42%.

This library used roughly 0.4 ug RNA and molecular barcoded adaptors spanning alpha/delta and beta/gamma chains. TCRdb analysed the reads with MiXCR anew, one entry per CDR3 protein. This table holds fewer than 35,000 distinct CDR3 sequences, about 18% found once. This CDR3 is 15 amino acids long. Trimming left V 3 bases short and J 4 bases short, with 13 bases between. The sequence was collected from a donor aged 40 or over with multiple myeloma. Sequences were obtained from a population of CD138-negative cells sorted from bone marrow. This rearrangement joins TRBV12-3 or TRBV12-4 to TRBJ1-5, with a tentative D call TRBD1 (6 bases). CDR3 in DNA: TGTGCCAGCAGTTTGAACGGACAGATGAATCAGCCCCAGCATTTT. Its protein is CASSLNGQMNQPQHF.